This entry describes one TCR beta chain. This entry belongs to a study of CD8 T cells in Susac syndrome. An input of 0.5 to 1 ug of RNA was subjected to reverse transcription using random hexamers. Via MiXCR, TCRdb re-called the immunoSEQ multiplex PCR reads, giving one row per CDR3 protein. Of roughly 140,000 distinct CDR3 sequences listed, approximately 95% are singletons. High-throughput TCR beta sequencing covered peripheral CD8+ and CD4+ T cells. While CD8+ and CD4+ T cells were isolated negatively, TEMRA cells were enriched by FACS. V was shortened by 4 bases and J by 0 bases, with 7 bases between the two germline ends. The CDR3 covers 14 residues. Per the germline V gene, CDR1 is SNHLY and CDR2 is FYNNEI.

The source of this sequence is a human donor with Susac syndrome. This chain joins TRBV2 and TRBJ1-5; no clear D gene. Sequencing was performed on CD4+ T cells from PBMCs. This CDR3 reads CASSGFTSNQPQHF. The DNA of the CDR3 is TGTGCCAGCAGTGGTTTCACTAGCAATCAGCCCCAGCATTTT.